The 3 T cell receptor beta chains below all came from one sample that was sequenced in a study of breast tumors, draining lymph nodes, adjacent tissues. Breast cancer patients provided tissue from their axillary draining lymph nodes. Via MiXCR, TCRdb re-called the multiplex PCR reads, giving one row per CDR3 protein. The sample contains about 200,000 distinct CDR3 sequences, 30% to 40% of which appear only once. Material for sequencing was axillary lymph node tissue. Receptor source: a female donor with breast cancer. Some clones in this sample may be carry-over from other donors' samples.

Notes on this clonotype: An end of the junction differs from the germline gene, which may be a read error. The chain links TRBV6-2 or TRBV6-3 to TRBJ2-2, with 11 bases fitting TRBD2. The CDR3 runs to 15 residues. CDR1 is MNHEY and CDR2 is SVGEGT in the germline V gene. The CDR3 region has the DNA TGTGACAGCAAAAGTACTAGCGGGAGTAGGGGGGAGCTGTTTTTT. Protein sequence: CDSKSTSGSRGELFF.

The V and J genes are TRBV30 and TRBJ1-2; D is unresolved. Germline V gives CDR1 GTSNPN, CDR2 SVGIG (reference sequence). This CDR3 is 14 amino acids long. V was clipped by 5 bases and J by 2 bases, with 15 bases between them. The CDR3 loop reads CAWFVVTPNYGYTF. CDR3 bases: TGTGCCTGGTTTGTAGTGACTCCAAACTATGGCTACACCTTC. The whole variable domain, filled in from reference TRBV30 and TRBJ1-2, reads SQTIHQWPATLVQPVGSPLSLECTVEGTSNPNLYWYRQAAGRGLQLLFYSVGIGQISSEVPQNLSASRPQDRQFILSSKKLLLSDSGFYLCAWFVVTPNYGYTFGSGTRLTVV.

This clonotype was seen at least ten times. The chain combines TRBV7-2 with TRBJ2-5; 9 nucleotides agree with TRBD1. CDR3 length equals 13 residues. With 5 bases clipped from V and 4 bases from J, the junction kept 2 bases outside the gene matches. Per germline, CDR1 SGHTA and CDR2 FQGNSA. This CDR3 reads CASSMDRGETQYF. In DNA, the CDR3 is TGTGCCAGCAGCATGGACAGGGGAGAGACCCAGTACTTC.